This T cell receptor (beta chain) was captured in a study of metastatic and nonmetastatic thyroid tumors. Study summary: The comparison covered peripheral blood and tumor or nodule tissue in malignant and benign thyroid patients.

Not a single patient had been given any form of treatment at any point before undergoing thyroid surgery. Whole-study findings and limits: Significantly greater TCR beta diversity was reportedly found in malignant thyroid tumors than in benign nodules (in blood and tumor).

Germline V gene lookup returns CDR1 MNHNS and CDR2 SASEGT. Counting both end residues, the CDR3 totals 14 amino acids. This clone was observed a few times. The antigen is unknown. Given the absence of the conserved phenylalanine or tryptophan at the CDR3 end, a read error is likely. The limits of the CDR3 on the DNA are not certain, so only TCRdb's listed CDR3 is given. As originally analysed: CDR3 was compared across clinicopathological groups, and the resulting differences were used to build a distant-metastasis classifier for papillary thyroid cancer. Using MiXCR, TCRdb reanalyzed the PCR reads. The V and J calls and clone size come from TCRdb's table, not from the authors' own analysis. Found here are approximately 50,000 clones, less than 4.5% of them singletons; the top ten hold roughly a tenth.

Sequences were obtained from blood. The clonotype was recovered from a female donor with papillary thyroid cancer or a benign thyroid nodule (not recorded which). Some clones in this sample may be carry-over from other donors' samples. The chain uses TRBV6-1 and TRBJ1-6; TRBD1, the table's D call, was not compared with the DNA. This CDR3 is CASSAGPYNSPLHL.